Listed below are T cell receptor beta chains from one sample, sequenced in a study of technical replicates of blood from a handful of donors. Generated by immunoSEQ multiplex PCR, the TCRdb table keeps only in-frame clones and is missing some. The table has approximately 79,000 clones, 95% to 98% seen once. Source material: T cells isolated from PBMCs. These receptors all come from a human donor in good health. CDR3s include the opening cysteine and the closing phenylalanine or tryptophan. A D gene is named only where the DNA matches it firmly. Size is stated for part of the rows, as once, few or many counts, or as a class when the clone is expanded.

TRBJ2-6 | TRBV28 | TRBD1 | . | CASSLVTGGSGANVLTF | TGTGCCAGCAGTTTGGTCACAGGGGGTTCTGGGGCCAACGTCCTGACTTTC
TRBJ1-1 | TRBV4-1 | . | . | CASSQSPLSGEAFF | TGCGCCAGCAGCCAGTCCCCTTTGAGCGGTGAAGCTTTCTTT
TRBJ1-1 | TRBV10-3 | TRBD1 | . | CAISRGQGRWANTEAFF | TGTGCCATCAGCCGCGGACAGGGGCGGTGGGCGAACACTGAAGCTTTCTTT
TRBJ2-5 | TRBV6-1 | TRBD2 | once | CASSEGTSVQETQYF | TGTGCCAGCAGTGAAGGGACTAGCGTTCAAGAGACCCAGTACTTC
TRBJ2-6 | TRBV7-8 | . | . | CASSPRGAGRSPSGANVLTF | TGTGCCAGCAGCCCAAGGGGGGCCGGGAGGTCCCCCTCTGGGGCCAACGTCCTGACTTTC
TRBJ2-7 | TRBV4-1 | . | . | CASSSRTTKYEQYF | TGCGCCAGCAGCTCCCGGACTACCAAATACGAGCAGTACTTC
TRBJ1-1 | TRBV6-5 | . | . | CASSHRPTVDTEAFF | TGTGCCAGCAGTCACCGGCCCACAGTTGACACTGAAGCTTTCTTT
TRBJ1-5 | TRBV21-1 | . | . | CASSTKGAFFPHF | TGTGCCAGCAGCACGAAAGGGGCGTTTTTCCCGCATTTT
TRBJ1-1 | TRBV6-6 | . | . | CASSPPGTRAFF | TGTGCCAGCAGTCCCCCGGGGACTAGGGCTTTCTTT
TRBJ2-7 | TRBV6-6 | . | . | CASSPPPPEGQYF | TGTGCCAGCAGCCCCCCCCCTCCTGAGGGGCAGTACTTC
TRBJ2-2 | TRBV5-1 | . | . | CASSPNTRNTGELFF | TGCGCCAGCAGCCCAAATACTAGGAACACCGGGGAGCTGTTTTTT
TRBJ1-4 | TRBV6-1 | . | . | CASREGSRLEKLFF | TGTGCCAGCAGGGAGGGATCCCGTCTTGAAAAACTGTTTTTT
TRBJ1-1 | TRBV5-1 | . | . | CASRHPVEDTEAFF | TGCGCCAGCAGGCACCCGGTAGAAGACACTGAAGCTTTCTTT
TRBJ2-7 | TRBV6-1 | TRBD2 | . | CASSGRWASGVDEQYF | TGTGCCAGCAGTGGAAGATGGGCTAGCGGGGTGGATGAGCAGTACTTC
TRBJ2-5 | TRBV20-1 | . | . | CSGLQETQYF | TGCAGTGGACTCCAAGAGACCCAGTACTTC
TRBJ1-5 | TRBV2 | . | . | CASSGARDWGLQHF | TGTGCCAGCAGTGGAGCCCGCGACTGGGGGCTCCAGCATTTT
TRBJ1-5 | TRBV29-1 | . | . | CSAQSPVRDQPQHF | TGCAGCGCCCAGAGCCCGGTCAGGGATCAGCCCCAGCATTTT
TRBJ2-1 | TRBV5-4 | . | . | CASSLAGNEQFF | TGTGCCAGCAGCTTGGCGGGCAATGAGCAGTTCTTC
TRBJ1-1 | TRBV5-1 | . | . | CASSFPAGTHWDTEAFF | TGCGCCAGCAGCTTCCCCGCAGGAACGCATTGGGACACTGAAGCTTTCTTT
TRBJ1-1 | TRBV18 | TRBD1 | . | CASSPLPYRGGNTEAFF | TGTGCCAGCTCACCATTGCCCTACAGGGGGGGTAACACTGAAGCTTTCTTT
TRBJ2-7 | TRBV28 | TRBD1 | . | CASSLPGQGIYEQYF | TGTGCCAGCAGTTTGCCGGGACAGGGGATATACGAGCAGTACTTC
TRBJ2-7 | TRBV6-5 | TRBD1 | . | CASSYSGRGLEQYF | TGTGCCAGCAGTTACTCGGGCAGGGGGCTCGAGCAGTACTTC
TRBJ2-7 | TRBV27 | . | . | CASSLRGGGEQYF | TGTGCCAGCAGTTTACGTGGGGGCGGCGAGCAGTACTTC
TRBJ2-5 | TRBV14 | . | . | CASSSDPEGLETQYF | TGTGCCAGCAGCTCCGATCCCGAGGGCTTAGAGACCCAGTACTTC
TRBJ2-1 | TRBV5-1 | TRBD2 | . | CASSLEGGKGEQFF | TGCGCCAGCAGCTTGGAGGGAGGGAAGGGGGAGCAGTTCTTC
TRBJ1-1 | TRBV6-5 | TRBD1 | . | CASATGVVAEAFF | TGTGCCAGCGCTACAGGGGTAGTCGCTGAAGCTTTCTTT
TRBJ2-5 | TRBV5-1 | . | . | CASSLGGGRETQYF | TGCGCCAGCAGCTTGGGTGGAGGGAGAGAGACCCAGTACTTC
TRBJ1-1 | TRBV7-9 | TRBD1 | once | CASSQGQGRTEAFF | TGTGCCAGCAGCCAGGGACAGGGTAGGACTGAAGCTTTCTTT
TRBJ1-1 | TRBV15 | TRBD1 | . | CATSSTAGTGPLGEAFF | TGTGCCACCAGCAGTACAGCCGGGACAGGGCCCTTGGGCGAAGCTTTCTTT
TRBJ2-5 | TRBV9 | TRBD1 | . | CASSVGTGLMETQYF | TGTGCCAGCAGCGTGGGGACAGGGTTGATGGAGACCCAGTACTTC
TRBJ2-7 | TRBV11-2 | TRBD2 | . | CASRSIAGGAYEQYF | TGTGCCAGCAGATCCATAGCGGGAGGGGCCTACGAGCAGTACTTC
TRBJ2-5 | TRBV5-1 | . | . | CASSSWQGDETQYF | TGCGCCAGCAGCTCTTGGCAGGGCGACGAGACCCAGTACTTC